These 22 T cell receptor beta chains were all obtained from the same sample, sequenced in a study of control samples from healthy donors and cancer patients. Sequenced by immunoSEQ multiplex PCR; TCRdb stores in-frame clones only, minus some. The sample lists under 150,000 clones; roughly 92% were seen once. Material: blood. Receptor source: a young man in good health.

J is TRBJ2-3 and V is TRBV7-2, with 15 nucleotides matching TRBD2. CDR3 length: 18 residues. Germline V gene data show CDR1 as SGHTA and CDR2 as FQGNSA. The junction had 7 bases not matched to a gene; V was cut back by 5 bases and J by 1 base. The CDR3 protein is CASSRMGLAGGRTDTQYF. The CDR3 region has the DNA TGTGCCAGCAGCCGCATGGGACTAGCGGGAGGACGCACAGATACGCAGTATTTT.

In DNA, the CDR3 is TGTGCCAGCAGCTTCCGGGACTCATTAGTATCGGAGCAGTACTTC. Amino acid sequence: CASSFRDSLVSEQYF. J is TRBJ2-7 and V is TRBV11-2, with D maybe TRBD2 (6 bases). The CDR3 is 15 residues long. Trimming shortened V by 3 bases and J by 7 bases, and 19 bases separated the two germline ends. Germline values: CDR1 SGHAT, CDR2 FQNNGV.

This chain links TRBV9 with TRBJ1-4, with D uncertain. V lost 4 bases and J 0 bases, leaving 7 bases between the germline ends. Per the germline V gene, CDR1 is SGDLS and CDR2 is YYNGEE. CDR3 length equals 14 residues. CDR3 bases: TGTGCCAGCAGCATAGGAGCAACTAATGAAAAACTGTTTTTT. Residues: CASSIGATNEKLFF.

The count of this clone is one. This sequence joins TRBV30 and TRBJ1-6; no definite D call. V was shortened by 3 bases and J by 5 bases, with 8 bases between the two germline ends. Germline V gene sequence: CDR1 GTSNPN, CDR2 SVGIG (reference sequence). The CDR3 runs 13 residues. CDR3: CAWSEENNSPLHF. The CDR3 DNA reads as TGTGCCTGGAGCGAGGAGAATAATTCACCCCTCCACTTT.

The chain is built from TRBV14 and TRBJ2-1, with D perhaps matching TRBD1 (5 bases). This CDR3 has 15 amino acids. CDR1 is SGHDN and CDR2 is FVKESK in the germline V gene. The ends were cut back, 2 bases at V and 1 base at J, with 9 bases in the middle. The CDR3 coding sequence is TGTGCCAGCAGCCAAAGGGGTCGATCCTACAATGAGCAGTTCTTC. Its protein is CASSQRGRSYNEQFF.

The chain couples TRBV6-5 to TRBJ2-5; tentative D call: TRBD1 (5 bases). The germline V gene has CDR1 MNHEY and CDR2 SVGAGI. Trimming shortened V by 2 bases and J by 7 bases, and 11 bases separated the two germline ends. The CDR3 has 13 amino acids. The CDR3 DNA is TGTGCCAGCAGTTACCAGGGAATCGGGACCCAGTACTTC. It encodes CASSYQGIGTQYF.

The gene calls are TRBV6-4 and TRBJ1-6; no clear D gene. The CDR3 extends over 13 amino acids. Germline CDR1 is MRHNA and CDR2 is SNTAGT. V was trimmed by 0 bases and J by 9 bases, leaving 6 bases between them. The CDR3 is CASSDSLFSPLHF. The CDR3 coding sequence is TGTGCCAGCAGTGACTCCCTGTTTTCACCCCTCCACTTT.

The chain joins TRBV30 to TRBJ2-1, with 8 bases that match TRBD2. Germline V lookup: CDR1 GTSNPN, CDR2 SVGIG (reference sequence). V dropped 6 bases and J dropped 4; count of bases not matched to a gene: 14. The CDR3 extends over 16 amino acids. The DNA of the CDR3 is TGTGCCTGCGACCCTCCGGGAGGGAGCGTATACAATGAGCAGTTCTTC. Translated, it gives CACDPPGGSVYNEQFF.

V is TRBV19 and J is TRBJ2-1; D is perhaps TRBD1 or TRBD2 (5 bases each). The germline gives CDR1 LNHDA, CDR2 SQIVND (reference sequence). V lost 3 bases, J lost 9 bases, and 12 bases lay in between. The CDR3 consists of 13 residues. In DNA, the CDR3 is TGTGCCAGTAGTATGCTGCCGGGACCTGAGCAGTTCTTC. The encoded protein is CASSMLPGPEQFF. The full variable domain, in which reference TRBV19 and TRBJ2-1 provide the parts outside the CDR3, is DGGITQSPKYLFRKEGQNVTLSCEQNLNHDAMYWYRQDPGQGLRLIYYSQIVNDFQKGDIAEGYSVSREKKESFPLTVTSAQKNPTAFYLCASSMLPGPEQFFGPGTRLTVL.

The rearrangement uses TRBV10-3 and TRBJ1-1; possibly TRBD1 for D (5 bases). Trimming cost V 5 bases and J 3 bases, with 13 bases left between them. CDR1 and CDR2 (germline): ENHRY, SYGVKD. This CDR3 has 14 amino acids. Here the CDR3 reads CAISIPGVHTEAFF. The CDR3 DNA reads as TGTGCCATCAGTATCCCGGGGGTTCACACTGAAGCTTTCTTT.

This chain uses TRBV24-1 with TRBJ1-3; D ambiguous. V was trimmed by 3 bases and J by 5 bases, leaving 7 bases between them. The CDR3 is 13 residues long. Germline V gene lookup returns CDR1 KGHDR and CDR2 SFDVKD. CDR3 loop: CATSDPGRNTIYF. The CDR3 nucleotides read TGTGCCACCAGTGATCCTGGGAGAAACACCATATATTTT.

The chain recombines TRBV30 with TRBJ1-2, with TRBD1 matching 9 bases. Germline assignment: CDR1 GTSNPN and CDR2 SVGIG (reference sequence). V lost 1 base to trimming and J lost 10 bases; unmatched junction nucleotides: 4. The CDR3 runs 12 residues. CDR3 DNA: TGTGCCTGGAGTGCCGGACAGGGGATCTACACCTTC. Its protein is CAWSAGQGIYTF.

The rearrangement links TRBV7-2 to TRBJ2-3, with D hard to call. The CDR3 spans 16 residues. Germline V lookup: CDR1 SGHTA, CDR2 FQGNSA. Deletions cut 5 bases from V and 5 bases from J, with 20 bases between. CDR3: CASSNGGSPGQDTQYF. Here the CDR3 DNA reads TGTGCCAGCAGCAATGGTGGCTCTCCGGGCCAAGATACGCAGTATTTT.

The gene calls are TRBV12-3 or TRBV12-4 and TRBJ1-4; D remains ambiguous. Trimming pared 6 bases from V and 8 bases from J, leaving 10 bases between. CDR3 length equals 12 residues. DNA for the CDR3: TGTGCCAGCAGCCAAAGAGGCGAAAAACTGTTTTTT. This codes for CASSQRGEKLFF.

This chain uses TRBV30 with TRBJ2-5; D ambiguous. This CDR3 contains 14 residues. CDR1 and CDR2 from the germline V gene are GTSNPN and SVGIG (reference sequence). Trimming shortened V by 1 base and J by 7 bases, and 16 bases separated the two germline ends. The CDR3 bases are TGTGCCTGGAGTGCGCTTAACGCCATTGGGACCCAGTACTTC. Residues: CAWSALNAIGTQYF.

The chain links TRBV7-2 to TRBJ1-6; no clear D. The CDR3 totals 15 residues. The germline gives CDR1 SGHTA, CDR2 FQGNSA. V was shortened by 2 bases and J by 7 bases, with 12 bases between the two germline ends. The CDR3 here is CASSLYSAVNSPLHF. CDR3 nucleotides: TGTGCCAGCAGCTTATATTCGGCAGTCAATTCACCCCTCCACTTT.

V is TRBV4-1 and J is TRBJ1-2, with 9 nucleotides matching TRBD1. The V and J ends lost 0 bases and 8 bases, in that order; junction bases with no gene match: 7. Germline values: CDR1 MGHRA, CDR2 YSYEKL. The CDR3 is 15 residues long. CDR3: CASSQDQQGAGGYTF. The CDR3 region has the DNA TGCGCCAGCAGCCAAGACCAACAGGGGGCGGGAGGCTACACCTTC.

V and J are TRBV29-1 and TRBJ1-1, with unresolved D. The CDR3 is 10 residues long. V lost 7 bases to trimming and J lost 5 bases, with 8 bases between them. From germline, CDR1 is SQVTM and CDR2 ANQGSEA. The CDR3: CSAQRTEAFF. Written as DNA, the CDR3 is TGCAGCGCACAAAGGACTGAAGCTTTCTTT.

The CDR3 sequence is CASSDPRGRPNYGYTF. CDR3 bases: TGTGCCAGCAGTGACCCCCGCGGAAGACCTAACTATGGCTACACCTTC. The chain uses TRBV2 and TRBJ1-2; D gene ambiguous. Germline V gene lookup returns CDR1 SNHLY and CDR2 FYNNEI. The germline V and J ends were trimmed by 3 bases and 0 bases, with 14 bases remaining between them. This CDR3 is 16 amino acids long.

The count of this clone is one. The chain has TRBV6-2 or TRBV6-3 and TRBJ1-2; tentative D call: TRBD1 (6 bases). Germline values: CDR1 MNHEY, CDR2 SVGEGT. The V gene lost 4 bases and the J gene lost 2 bases, with 8 bases spanning the gap. The CDR3 loop spans 13 amino acids. The CDR3 nucleotides read TGTGCCAGCAGTTTGGACAGAAACTATGGCTACACCTTC. This translates into CASSLDRNYGYTF.

V is TRBV6-5 and J is TRBJ1-6; D gene unclear. The CDR3 sequence is 13 residues long. Germline-derived CDR1 and CDR2 are MNHEY and SVGAGI. The V end was cut by 5 bases, the J end by 7 bases, with 9 bases between. The CDR3 region is CASSTGWNSPLHF. For the CDR3, the DNA is TGTGCCAGCAGTACGGGGTGGAATTCACCCCTCCACTTT.

V usage is TRBV28 and J usage is TRBJ1-2, with D maybe TRBD1 (5 bases). Germline V CDR1 and CDR2: MDHEN, SYDVKM. The CDR3 totals 12 residues. The ends were cut back, 6 bases at V and 4 bases at J, with 9 bases in the middle. CDR3 coding DNA: TGTGCCAGCAGATCTCAGGGCTATGGCTACACCTTC. Translating gives CASRSQGYGYTF.